This TCR beta chain was documented in a study of T cell changes during pregnancy in multiple sclerosis. Assay used: immunoSEQ multiplex PCR; TCRdb lists only in-frame clones, some missing. The top ten hold around 0.92% of the sample, which has roughly 100,000 clones, around 91% seen once. The CDR3 extends over 15 amino acids. Trimming removed 1 base at V and 5 bases at J, with 14 bases between. Germline V gene data show CDR1 as SGHAT and CDR2 as FQNNGV. The source is a female donor with multiple sclerosis, enrolled in a pregnancy study. The rearrangement joins TRBV11-2 to TRBJ1-1; possible D gene TRBD1, 5 bases. The source material was peripheral blood, sampled after pregnancy. DNA for the CDR3: TGTGCCAGCAGCTTAGTAGGGTCCGGGGGGACTGAAGCTTTCTTT. This codes for CASSLVGSGGTEAFF.